The present T cell receptor beta chain was sequenced within a study of blood T cells in healthy people across ages. Using a J-beta primer mix together with a sample-barcoded 5' primer, a second PCR was run for roughly 6 to 12 cycles. TCRdb redid the calling of the 5' RACE reads with MiXCR, one entry per CDR3 protein. The top ten hold around 10% of the sample, which has about 500,000 distinct CDR3 sequences, about 24% seen once. Each sample yielded at least 5 micrograms of PBMC total RNA. These data also formed part of another study, on T cells of mothers and their children.

Material: blood. This TCR was sampled from a boy under 18 in good health.

The CDR3 nucleotides are TGTGCCACCAGTGGAAATTACCCGGGCGGCTACACCTTC. Translating it yields CATSGNYPGGYTF. V usage is TRBV24-1 and J usage is TRBJ1-2; D unclear. The V gene's germline CDR1 is KGHDR and CDR2 SFDVKD. Trimming removed 5 bases from V and 8 bases from J, with 14 bases in between. The CDR3 has 13 amino acids.